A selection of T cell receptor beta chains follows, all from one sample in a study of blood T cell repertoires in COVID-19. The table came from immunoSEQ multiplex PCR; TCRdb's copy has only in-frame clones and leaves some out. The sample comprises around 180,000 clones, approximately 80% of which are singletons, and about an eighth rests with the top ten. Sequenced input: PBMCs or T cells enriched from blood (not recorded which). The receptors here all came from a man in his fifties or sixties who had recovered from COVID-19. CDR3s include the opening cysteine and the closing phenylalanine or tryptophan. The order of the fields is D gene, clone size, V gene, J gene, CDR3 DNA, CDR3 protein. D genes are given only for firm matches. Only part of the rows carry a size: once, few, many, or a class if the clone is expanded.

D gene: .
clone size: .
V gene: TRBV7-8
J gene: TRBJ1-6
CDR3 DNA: TGTGCCAGCAGCTTAGCAAGGACAGTGAATTCACCCCTCCACTTT
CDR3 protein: CASSLARTVNSPLHF

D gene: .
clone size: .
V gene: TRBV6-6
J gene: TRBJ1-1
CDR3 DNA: TGTGCCAGCACCTCGGGAGGCGGGAACACTGAAGCTTTCTTT
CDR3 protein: CASTSGGGNTEAFF

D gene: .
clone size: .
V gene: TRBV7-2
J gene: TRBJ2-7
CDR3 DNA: TGTGCCAGCAGCTTACAACAGGCCTACGAGCAGTACTTC
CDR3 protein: CASSLQQAYEQYF

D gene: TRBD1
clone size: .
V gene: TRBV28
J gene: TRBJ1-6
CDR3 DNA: TGTGCCAGCAGCCGCCGGACAGGGGGCTTTAATTCACCCCTCCACTTT
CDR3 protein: CASSRRTGGFNSPLHF

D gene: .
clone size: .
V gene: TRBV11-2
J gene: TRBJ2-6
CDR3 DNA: TGTGCCAGCAGCGAATCACAGGGAGTATCTGGGGCCAACGTCCTGACTTTC
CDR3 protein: CASSESQGVSGANVLTF

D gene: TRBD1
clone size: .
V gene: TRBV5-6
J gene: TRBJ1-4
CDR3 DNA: TGTGCCAGCAGCTTAATACAGAGACAGGGGTCCGAAAAACTGTTTTTT
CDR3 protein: CASSLIQRQGSEKLFF

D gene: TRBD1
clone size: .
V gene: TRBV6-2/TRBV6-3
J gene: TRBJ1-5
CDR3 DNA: TGTGCCAGCAGTTACTCGACAGGGGATAGCAATCAGCCCCAGCATTTT
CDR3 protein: CASSYSTGDSNQPQHF

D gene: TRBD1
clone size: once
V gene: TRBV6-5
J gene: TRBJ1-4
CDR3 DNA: TGTGCCAGCAGTCGACAGGGGGGTAATGAAAAACTGTTTTTT
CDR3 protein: CASSRQGGNEKLFF

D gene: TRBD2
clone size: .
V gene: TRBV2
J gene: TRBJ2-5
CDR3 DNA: TGTGCCAGCAGTGAACCACCCGGCCGTGGGCGGGGGGGCGGATGGGAGACCCAGTACTTC
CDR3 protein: CASSEPPGRGRGGGWETQYF

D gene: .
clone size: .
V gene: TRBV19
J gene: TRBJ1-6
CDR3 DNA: TGTGCCAGTAGTTTCCTCTCCTATAATTCACCCCTCCACTTT
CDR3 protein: CASSFLSYNSPLHF

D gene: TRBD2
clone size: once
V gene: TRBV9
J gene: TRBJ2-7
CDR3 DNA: TGTGCCAGCAGCTCCGGGACTAGCGGGGGGCGGGAGCAGTACTTC
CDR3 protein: CASSSGTSGGREQYF

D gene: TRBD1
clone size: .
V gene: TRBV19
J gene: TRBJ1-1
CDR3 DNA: TGTGCCAGTACAAACCTGGTGACAGGGGGTACTGAAGCTTTCTTT
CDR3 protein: CASTNLVTGGTEAFF

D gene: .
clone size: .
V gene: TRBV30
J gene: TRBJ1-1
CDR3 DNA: TGTGCCTGGAGGCTCCCCGGGACACCAAACACTGAAGCTTTCTTT
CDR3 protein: CAWRLPGTPNTEAFF

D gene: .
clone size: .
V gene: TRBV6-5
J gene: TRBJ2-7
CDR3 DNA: TGTGCCAGCAGCGGGGGTACGTTCTCCTACGAGCAGTACTTC
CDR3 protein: CASSGGTFSYEQYF

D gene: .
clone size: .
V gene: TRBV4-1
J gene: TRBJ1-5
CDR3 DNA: TGCGCCAGCAGCCAAGAATTCTTAGATCAGCCCCAGCATTTT
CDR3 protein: CASSQEFLDQPQHF

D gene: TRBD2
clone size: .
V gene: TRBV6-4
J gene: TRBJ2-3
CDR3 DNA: TGTGCCAGCAGCCCTAGCGGGGGGGCCACAGATACGCAGTATTTT
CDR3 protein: CASSPSGGATDTQYF

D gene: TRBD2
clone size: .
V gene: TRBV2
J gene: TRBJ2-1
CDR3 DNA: TGTGCCAGCACCGAGTGGGGTAGCGGGGGGGCAAATGAGCAGTTCTTC
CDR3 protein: CASTEWGSGGANEQFF

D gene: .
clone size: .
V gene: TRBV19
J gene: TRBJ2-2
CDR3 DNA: TGTGCCAGTAGCCCCCCGGGGGTCCGCGGCGGGGAGCTGTTTTTT
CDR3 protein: CASSPPGVRGGELFF

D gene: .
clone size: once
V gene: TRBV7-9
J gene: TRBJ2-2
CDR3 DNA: TGTGCCAGCAGCTCTCCTCAGGGGGGCACCGGGGAGCTGTTTTTT
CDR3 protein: CASSSPQGGTGELFF

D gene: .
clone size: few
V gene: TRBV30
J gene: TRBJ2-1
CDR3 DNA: TGTGCCTGGAGTGAACCCCTCCTCCAGTACAATGAGCAGTTCTTC
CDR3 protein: CAWSEPLLQYNEQFF

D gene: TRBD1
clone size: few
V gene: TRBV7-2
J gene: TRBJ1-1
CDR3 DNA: TGTGCCAGCAGCAAGACAGGGGTGAACACTGAAGCTTTCTTT
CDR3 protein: CASSKTGVNTEAFF

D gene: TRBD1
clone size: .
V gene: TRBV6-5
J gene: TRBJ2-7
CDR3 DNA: TGTGCCAGCAGTTATACAGGGGGCGGGGGCGAGCAGTACTTC
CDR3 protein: CASSYTGGGGEQYF

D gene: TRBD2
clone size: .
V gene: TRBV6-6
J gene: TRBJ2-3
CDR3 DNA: TGTGCCAGCAGGTCCACTAGCGGGGGCATAGATACGCAGTATTTT
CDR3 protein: CASRSTSGGIDTQYF

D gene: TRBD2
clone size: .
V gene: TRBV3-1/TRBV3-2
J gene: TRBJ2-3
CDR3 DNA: TGTGCCAGCAGCCACAGCGGGGAGGGGACAGATACGCAGTATTTT
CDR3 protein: CASSHSGEGTDTQYF